The sequence of this TCR beta chain was determined in a study of cytomegalovirus exposure and HLA in healthy donors. Comments on this clone: Its antigen remains unknown.

Per the germline V gene, CDR1 is SQVTM and CDR2 is ANQGSEA. The CDR3 extends over 14 amino acids. Whole-study results and caveats: It emerged from a later analysis that several of the most significant clusters appeared to be linked to common viral pathogens. Most CMV-associated TCR beta chains were later found to appear HLA-restricted. It was reported in a later analysis that an Asian-associated ancestry cluster showed fewer N-insertions than the approximately 700-donor mean.

The PCR contained 60 Vbeta and 13 Jbeta primers. Source study methods: The count from a later analysis was 60 million to 85 million unique TCR beta chains, some 12 million of them shared. Here immunoSEQ multiplex PCR was the method, and the copy in TCRdb shows in-frame clones only, minus some. V and J calls plus clone size are reproduced from that table; the DNA served to infer D and trimming. The table records under 60,000 clones, approximately 84% of them present only once. Sequencing input: PBMCs. V usage is TRBV29-1 and J usage is TRBJ2-5; D possibly corresponds to TRBD1 (7 bases). The end of the DNA is better explained by TRBJ2-7, so the J call may be wrong. This clonotype was sampled from a man in his fifties or sixties in good health and CMV-seronegative. CDR3 sequence: CSVQGDLSSYEQYF. The CDR3 nucleotides read TGCAGCGTCCAGGGGGACTTAAGCTCCTACGAGCAGTACTTC.